This TCR beta chain was sequenced during a study of blood T cell repertoires in COVID-19. The wider study: The study drew acute and convalescent COVID-19 samples from the United States, Italy and Spain.

Trimming stripped 3 bases from V and 3 bases from J, with 11 bases between. CDR1 and CDR2 (germline): KGHSH, LQKENI. The CDR3 contains 14 residues. Enrollment of patients from Seattle took place during active infection, with longitudinal follow-up. Here immunoSEQ multiplex PCR was the method, and the copy in TCRdb shows in-frame clones only, minus some. The sample carries fewer than 200,000 clones, 85% recorded once. The sequencing sample was made of peripheral blood. This sequence joins TRBV18 and TRBJ1-1; no definite D call. The receptor was derived from a woman older than 75 with COVID-19, enrolled during active disease. This CDR3 reads CASSPNSGDTEAFF. In nucleotides, the CDR3 is TGTGCCAGCTCACCGAATTCGGGTGACACTGAAGCTTTCTTT.